The present T cell receptor beta chain was sequenced within a study of CD4 T cells in relation to SARS-CoV-2 and coronaviruses. For the study at large: After roughly eleven days of antigen culture, PBMC TCR beta CDR3s were sequenced.

Naive and memory CD4+ T cells were separated from cryopreserved PBMCs. Naive or memory CD4+ cells were cultured 1:1 with T cell-depleted PBMCs plus CEF. Regarding the study as a whole: The cross-reactivity analysis covered only spike protein, not other viral proteins.

Turning to this clone: Its antigen is not identified.

TCRdb keeps only in-frame clones here, not all; method: immunoSEQ multiplex PCR. The sample contains tens of thousands of clones, around 79% of which appear only once. Per the germline V gene, CDR1 is KGHSH and CDR2 is LQKENI. The CDR3 contains 16 residues. V was clipped by 0 bases and J by 1 base, with 12 bases between them. The gene calls are TRBV18 and TRBJ1-1, with a weak D call TRBD1 (5 bases). Material: naive CD4+ T cells from PBMCs, cultured in vitro. Subset meaning: naive CD4+ T cells isolated by negative enrichment. This sequence was found in an adult with COVID-19. The CDR3 coding sequence is TGTGCCAGCTCACCACCGGGACGGAGGGGGAACACTGAAGCTTTCTTT. It specifies CASSPPGRRGNTEAFF.